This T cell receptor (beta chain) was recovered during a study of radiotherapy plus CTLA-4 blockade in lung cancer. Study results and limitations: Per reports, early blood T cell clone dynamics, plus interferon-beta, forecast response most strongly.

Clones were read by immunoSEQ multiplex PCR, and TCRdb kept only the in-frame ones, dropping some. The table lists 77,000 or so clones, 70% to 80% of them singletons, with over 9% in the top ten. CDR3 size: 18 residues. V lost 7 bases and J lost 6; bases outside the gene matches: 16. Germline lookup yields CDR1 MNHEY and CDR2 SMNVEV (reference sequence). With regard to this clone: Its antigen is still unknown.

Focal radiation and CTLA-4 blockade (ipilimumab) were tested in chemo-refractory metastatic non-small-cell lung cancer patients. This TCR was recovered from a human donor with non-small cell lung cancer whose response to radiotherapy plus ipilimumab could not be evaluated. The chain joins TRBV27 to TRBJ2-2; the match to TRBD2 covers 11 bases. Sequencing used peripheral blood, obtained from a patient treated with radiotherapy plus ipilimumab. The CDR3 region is CASNSLAGGPRPSGELFF. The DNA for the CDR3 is TGTGCCAGCAACTCGTTAGCGGGAGGGCCTAGACCGTCCGGGGAGCTGTTTTTT.